The 21 T cell receptor beta chains listed next were all sequenced from one sample in a study of shared clonotypes between healthy human individuals. Generated by immunoSEQ multiplex PCR, the TCRdb table keeps only in-frame clones and is missing some. Of some 790,000 clones in the sample, 55% to 80% are singletons; the top ten hold approximately 1.7%. Sequencing was performed on memory CD4+ T cells sorted from blood. Subset noted: CD45RA-negative fraction. All receptors come from a young woman in good health.

The chain couples TRBV4-1 to TRBJ2-1; the match to TRBD2 covers 13 bases. The germline CDR1 and CDR2 sequences are MGHRA and YSYEKL. The CDR3 covers 20 residues. J was trimmed by 9 bases and V by 0 bases; bases with no gene match: 17. The CDR3 DNA follows: TGCGCCAGCAGCCAAGAGTCCCCTCGACTAGCGGGAGGTTTGAAGGTTGAGCAGTTCTTC. Translation gives CASSQESPRLAGGLKVEQFF.

In its sample, this clone was seen a few times. The rearrangement links TRBV18 to TRBJ2-7; D is possibly TRBD2 (5 bases). This CDR3 has 12 amino acids. Germline CDR1 is KGHSH and CDR2 is LQKENI. V was clipped by 4 bases and J by 5 bases, with 9 bases between them. CDR3 in amino acids: CASSQTGNEQYF. DNA for the CDR3: TGTGCCAGCTCACAAACGGGAAACGAGCAGTACTTC. The entire variable domain, with the rest obtained from reference TRBV18 and TRBJ2-7, is as follows: NAGVMQNPRHLVRRRGQEARLRCSPMKGHSHVYWYRQLPEEGLKFMVYLQKENIIDESGMPKERFSAEFPKEGPSILRIQQVVRGDSAAYFCASSQTGNEQYFGPGTRLTVT.

The chain combines TRBV7-8 with TRBJ1-5; D possibly corresponds to TRBD1 (5 bases). V was clipped by 7 bases and J by 6 bases, with 16 bases between them. Germline values: CDR1 SGHVS, CDR2 FQNEAQ. This CDR3 comprises 14 residues. The DNA of the CDR3 is TGTGCCAGCACCAGGGAGGAAAGTAGTCAGCCCCAGCATTTT. This codes for CASTREESSQPQHF.

The J gene is TRBJ1-1, the V gene TRBV9, with unresolved D. CDR1 SGDLS and CDR2 YYNGEE come from the germline V gene. Trimming took off 0 bases at V and 2 bases at J, with 8 bases between the two ends. The CDR3 is 14 residues long. The CDR3 nucleotides are TGTGCCAGCAGCGTAGAACAGATAAACACTGAAGCTTTCTTT. Amino acids: CASSVEQINTEAFF.

This chain uses TRBV10-3 with TRBJ2-4, with D tentatively TRBD2 (5 bases). Germline V lookup: CDR1 ENHRY, CDR2 SYGVKD. The CDR3 runs 15 residues. V lost 3 bases to trimming and J lost 2 bases, with 11 bases between them. CDR3 sequence: CAISDPGITKNIQYF. CDR3 nucleotide sequence: TGTGCCATCAGTGACCCCGGGATCACCAAAAACATTCAGTACTTC.

The chain combines TRBV18 with TRBJ2-7; 14 nucleotides align to TRBD2. From germline, CDR1 is KGHSH and CDR2 LQKENI. V dropped 2 bases and J dropped 3; count of bases not matched to a gene: 0. The CDR3 length is 15 residues. The CDR3 region is CASSPGTSGSYEQYF. The CDR3, as DNA: TGTGCCAGCTCACCAGGGACTAGCGGGAGCTACGAGCAGTACTTC.

The rearrangement links TRBV6-6 to TRBJ2-7; tentatively, D is TRBD2 (6 bases). CDR3 length equals 15 residues. CDR1 and CDR2 (germline): MNHNY, SVGAGI (reference sequence). V lost 2 bases and J lost 5, with 16 bases in between. CDR3 amino acids: CASSYDGGIGDEQYF. The CDR3 DNA sequence: TGTGCCAGCAGTTACGATGGCGGGATAGGGGACGAGCAGTACTTC.

This chain joins TRBV18 and TRBJ1-2, with D maybe TRBD1 (5 bases). The V gene lost 0 bases and the J gene lost 4 bases, with 9 bases spanning the gap. Germline V CDR1 and CDR2: KGHSH, LQKENI. This CDR3 contains 14 residues. The CDR3: CASSPPAGPYGYTF. CDR3 sequence (DNA): TGTGCCAGCTCACCACCGGCGGGGCCCTATGGCTACACCTTC.

This chain uses TRBV5-8 with TRBJ2-5, with D possibly matching TRBD2 (5 bases). CDR1 SGHTS and CDR2 YDEGEE come from the germline V gene. The CDR3 sequence is 16 residues long. V was trimmed by 1 base and J by 5 bases, leaving 18 bases between them. In nucleotides, the CDR3 is TGTGCCAGCAGCTTGCGTGGCGGGCAGCGCTCGGAGACCCAGTACTTC. It encodes CASSLRGGQRSETQYF.

The chain recombines TRBV30 with TRBJ2-1; D not certain. Trimming pared 5 bases from V and 0 bases from J, leaving 14 bases between. The CDR3 consists of 15 residues. Germline V gives CDR1 GTSNPN, CDR2 SVGIG (reference sequence). The CDR3 sequence is CAWRDAVASYNEQFF. The CDR3, as DNA: TGTGCCTGGCGAGACGCTGTTGCCTCCTACAATGAGCAGTTCTTC.

In this sample, this clone turned up once. V is TRBV19 and J is TRBJ1-4, with D hard to call. This CDR3 region has 11 residues. Germline lookup yields CDR1 LNHDA and CDR2 SQIVND (reference sequence). The V gene lost 8 bases and the J gene lost 8 bases, with 9 bases spanning the gap. CDR3 sequence reads: CASSFREKLFF. The CDR3 DNA sequence: TGTGCCAGTTCCTTCAGAGAAAAACTGTTTTTT.

In DNA, the CDR3 is TGCGCCAGCAGCTTCGGGGGTGGTTCGGCAGACTACAATGAGCAGTTCTTC. It is translated as CASSFGGGSADYNEQFF. V and J are TRBV5-1 and TRBJ2-1; tentative D call: TRBD2 (6 bases). This CDR3 is 17 amino acids long. CDR1 SGHRS and CDR2 YFSETQ come from the germline V gene. Trimming removed 2 bases from V and 3 bases from J, with 18 bases in between.

The chain recombines TRBV19 with TRBJ1-5; D is uncertain. In germline, CDR1 is LNHDA, CDR2 SQIVND (reference sequence). CDR3 length equals 17 residues. Trimming stripped 5 bases from V and 1 base from J, with 18 bases between. The DNA for the CDR3 is TGTGCCAGTAGTTTAAGTGGCTTCGACGGGAGCAATCAGCCCCAGCATTTT. It codes for CASSLSGFDGSNQPQHF.

The chain couples TRBV5-1 to TRBJ2-1, with TRBD1 matching over 8 bases. V lost 7 bases, J lost 0 bases, and 3 bases stayed unmatched. Germline V gives CDR1 SGHRS, CDR2 YFSETQ. This CDR3 comprises 14 residues. This chain's CDR3 is CASQTGGSYNEQFF. In DNA, the CDR3 is TGCGCCAGCCAAACAGGGGGCTCCTACAATGAGCAGTTCTTC.

This chain links TRBV28 with TRBJ2-2; 15 bases are shared with TRBD2. Looked up from germline, CDR1 is MDHEN and CDR2 is SYDVKM. The J segment lost 6 bases and the V segment lost 5 bases, leaving 7 bases of the junction unmatched. The CDR3 sequence is 17 residues long. The CDR3 region is CASSLGLAGGPPGELFF. In DNA form, the CDR3 reads TGTGCCAGCAGTCTCGGACTAGCGGGAGGGCCCCCCGGGGAGCTGTTTTTT.

DNA for the CDR3: TGTGCCAGCGCGGGAGGGCCTGGCGGGGAGCTGTTTTTT. Protein sequence: CASAGGPGGELFF. The rearrangement links TRBV7-7 to TRBJ2-2, with 9 bases matching TRBD2. V dropped 8 bases and J dropped 7; count of bases not matched to a gene: 5. Germline V lookup: CDR1 SSHAT, CDR2 FNYEAQ (reference sequence). This CDR3 region has 13 residues.

V usage is TRBV25-1 and J usage is TRBJ2-1; TRBD2 matches 7 bases. V dropped 1 base and J dropped 2; count of bases not matched to a gene: 5. The CDR3 runs 16 residues. Germline values: CDR1 MGHDK, CDR2 SYGVNS. CDR3 bases: TGTGCCAGCAGTGAATTGAGCGGGGCAACCTACAATGAGCAGTTCTTC. It is translated as CASSELSGATYNEQFF.

This chain uses TRBV6-5 with TRBJ2-5; tentatively, D is TRBD1 (5 bases). Trimming pared 5 bases from V and 5 bases from J, leaving 12 bases between. Germline lookup yields CDR1 MNHEY and CDR2 SVGAGI. This CDR3 spans 13 amino acids. The CDR3 loop reads CASSRQLGETQYF. CDR3 bases: TGTGCCAGCAGTCGACAGTTAGGGGAGACCCAGTACTTC.

V and J are TRBV5-1 and TRBJ2-4; D is uncertain. In germline, CDR1 is SGHRS, CDR2 YFSETQ. The CDR3 is 14 residues long. V was clipped by 2 bases and J by 3 bases, with 9 bases between them. The CDR3 DNA reads as TGCGCCAGCAGCTTCGGCACCGACAAAAACATTCAGTACTTC. Protein: CASSFGTDKNIQYF.

This clone was seen more than once but under ten times. A single base separates this from a much larger clone, so it may be a read error. The chain links TRBV2 to TRBJ1-2; no reliable D call. The ends were cut back, 4 bases at V and 7 bases at J, with 7 bases in the middle. Germline lookup yields CDR1 SNHLY and CDR2 FYNNEI. CDR3 size: 11 residues. The CDR3 spells CASSVEVGYTF. The CDR3, as DNA: TGTGCCAGCAGTGTTGAGGTTGGCTACACCTTC. Full variable domain (rest looked up from reference TRBV2 and TRBJ1-2): EPEVTQTPSHQVTQMGQEVILRCVPISNHLYFYWYRQILGQKVEFLVSFYNNEISEKSEIFDDQFSVERPDGSNFTLKIRSTKLEDSAMYFCASSVEVGYTFGSGTRLTVV.

V gene TRBV5-1 combines with J gene TRBJ2-2; 7 bases are shared with TRBD2. The CDR3 runs to 16 residues. Trimming at V came to 0 bases and at J to 2 bases, leaving 4 bases not matched to a gene. Per germline, CDR1 SGHRS and CDR2 YFSETQ. The CDR3 loop reads CASSLVGLGNTGELFF. In DNA, the CDR3 is TGCGCCAGCAGCTTGGTTGGACTAGGAAACACCGGGGAGCTGTTTTTT.